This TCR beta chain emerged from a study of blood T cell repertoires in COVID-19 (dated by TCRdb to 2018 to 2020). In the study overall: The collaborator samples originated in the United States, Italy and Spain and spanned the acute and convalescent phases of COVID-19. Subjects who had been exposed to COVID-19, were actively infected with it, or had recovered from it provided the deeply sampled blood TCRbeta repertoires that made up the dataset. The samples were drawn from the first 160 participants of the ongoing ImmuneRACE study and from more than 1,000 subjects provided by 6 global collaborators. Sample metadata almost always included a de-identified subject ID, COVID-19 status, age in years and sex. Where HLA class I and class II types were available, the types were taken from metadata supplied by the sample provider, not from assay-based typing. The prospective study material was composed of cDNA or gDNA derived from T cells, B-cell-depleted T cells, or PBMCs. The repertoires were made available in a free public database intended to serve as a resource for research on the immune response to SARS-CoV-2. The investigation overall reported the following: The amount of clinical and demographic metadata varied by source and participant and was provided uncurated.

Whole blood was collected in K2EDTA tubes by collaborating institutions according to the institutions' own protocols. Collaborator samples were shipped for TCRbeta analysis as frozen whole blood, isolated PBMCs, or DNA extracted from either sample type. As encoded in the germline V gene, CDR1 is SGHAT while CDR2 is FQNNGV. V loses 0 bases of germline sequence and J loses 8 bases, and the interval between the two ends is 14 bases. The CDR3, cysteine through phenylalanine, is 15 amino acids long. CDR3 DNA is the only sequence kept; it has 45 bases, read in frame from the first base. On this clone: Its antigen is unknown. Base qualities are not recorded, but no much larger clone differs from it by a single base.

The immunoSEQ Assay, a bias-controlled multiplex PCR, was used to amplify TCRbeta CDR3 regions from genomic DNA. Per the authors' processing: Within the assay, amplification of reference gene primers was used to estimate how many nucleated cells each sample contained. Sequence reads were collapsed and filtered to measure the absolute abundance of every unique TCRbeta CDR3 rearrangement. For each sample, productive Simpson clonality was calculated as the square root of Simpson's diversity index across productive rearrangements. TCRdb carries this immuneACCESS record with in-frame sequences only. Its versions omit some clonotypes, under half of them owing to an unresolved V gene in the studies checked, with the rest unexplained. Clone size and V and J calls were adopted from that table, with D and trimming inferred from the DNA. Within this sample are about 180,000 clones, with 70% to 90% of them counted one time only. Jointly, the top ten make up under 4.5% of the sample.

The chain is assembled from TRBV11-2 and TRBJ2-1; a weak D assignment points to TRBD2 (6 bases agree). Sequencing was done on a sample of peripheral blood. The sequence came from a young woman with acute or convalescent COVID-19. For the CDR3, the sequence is CASSLEGRFWDEQFF. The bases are TGTGCCAGCAGCTTAGAAGGGAGGTTCTGGGATGAGCAGTTCTTC. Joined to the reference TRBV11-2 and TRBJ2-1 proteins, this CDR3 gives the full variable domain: EAGVAQSPRYKIIEKRQSVAFWCNPISGHATLYWYQQILGQGPKLLIQFQNNGVVDDSQLPKDRFSAERLKGVDSTLKIQPAKLEDSAVYLCASSLEGRFWDEQFFGPGTRLTVL.